This T cell receptor (beta chain) was sequenced for a study of blood T cell repertoires in COVID-19. Study overall: COVID-19 samples from acute and convalescent phases originated in the United States, Italy and Spain. The cDNA or gDNA used as material had been derived from T cells, B-cell-depleted T cells, or PBMCs.

Source study methods: From reference gene primer amplification, estimates of nucleated cell counts were derived. Profiling relied on immunoSEQ multiplex PCR, and the TCRdb table lists in-frame clones only, not all of them. The V and J calls and the clone size are those of that table, but D and trimming were determined from the DNA. The sample gives around 200,000 clones, 75% to 90% of which show up once; roughly 4.9% is in the top ten. The sequenced sample was peripheral blood. The receptor's source is a human donor in a cohort sampled during active COVID-19.

CDR3 sequence (DNA): TGCAGCGTTGAGGGCAGGAACATTCAGTACTTC. Translation gives CSVEGRNIQYF. The chain joins TRBV29-1 to TRBJ2-4; D gene ambiguous. Per the germline V gene, CDR1 is SQVTM and CDR2 is ANQGSEA. The CDR3 loop spans 11 amino acids. The V gene lost 3 bases and the J gene lost 7 bases, with 7 bases spanning the gap.